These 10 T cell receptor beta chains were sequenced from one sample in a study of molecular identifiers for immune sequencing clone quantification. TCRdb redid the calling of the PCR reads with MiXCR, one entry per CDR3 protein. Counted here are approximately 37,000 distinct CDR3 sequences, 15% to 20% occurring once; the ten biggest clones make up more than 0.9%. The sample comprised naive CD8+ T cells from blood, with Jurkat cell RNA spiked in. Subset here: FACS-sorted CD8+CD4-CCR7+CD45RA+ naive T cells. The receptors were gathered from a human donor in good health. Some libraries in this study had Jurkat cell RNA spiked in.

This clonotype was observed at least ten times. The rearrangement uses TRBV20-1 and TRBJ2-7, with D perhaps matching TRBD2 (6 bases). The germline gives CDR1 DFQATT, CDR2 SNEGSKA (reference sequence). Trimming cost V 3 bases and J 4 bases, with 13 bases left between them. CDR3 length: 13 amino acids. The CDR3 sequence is CSASPGLRYEQYF. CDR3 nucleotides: TGCAGTGCTAGTCCGGGACTGAGATACGAGCAGTACTTC.

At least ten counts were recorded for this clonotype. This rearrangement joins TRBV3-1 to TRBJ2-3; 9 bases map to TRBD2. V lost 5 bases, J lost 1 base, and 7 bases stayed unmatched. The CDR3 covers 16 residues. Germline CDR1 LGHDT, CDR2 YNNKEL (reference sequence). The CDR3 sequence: CASSYSPSGGTDTQYF. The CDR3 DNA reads TGTGCCAGCAGCTACTCCCCTAGCGGGGGCACAGATACGCAGTATTTT.

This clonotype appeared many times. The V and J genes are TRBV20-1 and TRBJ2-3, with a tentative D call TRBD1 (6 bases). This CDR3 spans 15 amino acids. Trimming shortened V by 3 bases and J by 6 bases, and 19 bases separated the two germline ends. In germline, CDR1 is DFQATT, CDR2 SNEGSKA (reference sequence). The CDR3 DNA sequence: TGCAGTGCTAGTCCCGGACAGTCGAGAGTGGATACGCAGTATTTT. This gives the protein CSASPGQSRVDTQYF.

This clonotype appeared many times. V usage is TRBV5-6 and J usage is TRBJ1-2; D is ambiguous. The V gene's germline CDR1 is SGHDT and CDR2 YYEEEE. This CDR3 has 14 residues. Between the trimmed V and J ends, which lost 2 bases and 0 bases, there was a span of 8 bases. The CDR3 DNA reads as TGTGCCAGCAGCTTAGAGGAATCTAACTATGGCTACACCTTC. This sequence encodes CASSLEESNYGYTF. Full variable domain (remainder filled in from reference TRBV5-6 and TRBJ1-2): DAGVTQSPTHLIKTRGQQVTLRCSPKSGHDTVSWYQQALGQGPQFIFQYYEEEERQRGNFPDRFSGHQFPNYSSELNVNALLLGDSALYLCASSLEESNYGYTFGSGTRLTVV.

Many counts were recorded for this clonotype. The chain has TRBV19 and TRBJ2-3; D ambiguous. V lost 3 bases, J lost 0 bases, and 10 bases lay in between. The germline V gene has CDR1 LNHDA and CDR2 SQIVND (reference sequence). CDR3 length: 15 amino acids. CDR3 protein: CASSMWSASTDTQYF. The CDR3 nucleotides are TGTGCCAGTAGTATGTGGAGCGCAAGCACAGATACGCAGTATTTT.

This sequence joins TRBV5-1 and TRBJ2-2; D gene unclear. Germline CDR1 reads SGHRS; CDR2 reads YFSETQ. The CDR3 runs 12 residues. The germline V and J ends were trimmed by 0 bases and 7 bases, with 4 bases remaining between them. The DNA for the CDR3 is TGCGCCAGCAGCTTGGCTGACGGGGAGCTGTTTTTT. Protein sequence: CASSLADGELFF.

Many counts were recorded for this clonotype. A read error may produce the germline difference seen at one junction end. CDR3 sequence: CASSVDSHQPQHF. CDR3 DNA: TGTGCCAGCAGCGTAGATAGCCATCAGCCCCAGCATTTT. The chain links TRBV9 to TRBJ1-5; no definite D call. This CDR3 spans 13 amino acids. CDR1 is SGDLS and CDR2 is YYNGEE in the germline V gene.

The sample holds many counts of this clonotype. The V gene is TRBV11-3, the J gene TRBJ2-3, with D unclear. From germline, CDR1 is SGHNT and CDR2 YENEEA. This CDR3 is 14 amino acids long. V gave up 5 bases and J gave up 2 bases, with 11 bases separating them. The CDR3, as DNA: TGTGCCAGCAGCCCCCGTCAGGACACAGATACGCAGTATTTT. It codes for CASSPRQDTDTQYF. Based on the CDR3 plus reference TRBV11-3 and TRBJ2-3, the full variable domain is EAGVVQSPRYKIIEKKQPVAFWCNPISGHNTLYWYLQNLGQGPELLIRYENEEAVDDSQLPKDRFSAERLKGVDSTLKIQPAELGDSAVYLCASSPRQDTDTQYFGPGTRLTVL.

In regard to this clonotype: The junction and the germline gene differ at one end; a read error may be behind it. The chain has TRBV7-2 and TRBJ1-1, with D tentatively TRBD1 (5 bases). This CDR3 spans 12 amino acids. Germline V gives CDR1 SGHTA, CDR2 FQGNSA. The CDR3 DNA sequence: TGCGCCAGCAGCCCAACAGGTTTTGAAGCTTTCTTT. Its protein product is CASSPTGFEAFF.

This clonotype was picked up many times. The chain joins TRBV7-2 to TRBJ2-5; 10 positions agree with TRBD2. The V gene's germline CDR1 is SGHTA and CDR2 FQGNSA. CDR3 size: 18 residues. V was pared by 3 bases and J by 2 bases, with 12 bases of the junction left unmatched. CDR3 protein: CASSFNPPSSGSQETQYF. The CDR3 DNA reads TGTGCCAGCAGCTTCAATCCCCCCTCTAGCGGGAGTCAAGAGACCCAGTACTTC.